This T cell receptor (beta chain) appears in the sequencing data of a study of CD8+CD57+ T cells in acquired aplastic anemia. Study context: CD4+ and CD8+ cells, once sorted, gave DNA averaging approximately 3.4 ug. Sequencing produced an average of around 11 million reads per healthy donor for CD4+ cells.

Genomic DNA served as template for TCR beta VDJ and CDR3 profiling. Via MiXCR, TCRdb re-called the reads, giving one row per CDR3 protein. Of approximately 170,000 distinct CDR3 sequences in the sample, 50% to 55% were seen once. The CDR3 is 13 residues long. CDR1 is DFQATT, CDR2 SNEGSKA, per germline (reference sequence). With 6 bases clipped from V and 5 bases from J, the junction kept 7 bases outside the gene matches. In this sample, this clonotype turned up a few times. The gene calls are TRBV20-1 and TRBJ1-5; 7 bases line up with TRBD1. Sample: sorted CD4+, CD8+, or CD8+CD57+ T cells (not recorded which) from PBMCs. The TCR originated in a human donor in good health, serving as a control. The CDR3 is CSALTGRDQPQHF. The CDR3 DNA reads as TGCAGTGCCCTGACAGGGAGGGATCAGCCCCAGCATTTT.